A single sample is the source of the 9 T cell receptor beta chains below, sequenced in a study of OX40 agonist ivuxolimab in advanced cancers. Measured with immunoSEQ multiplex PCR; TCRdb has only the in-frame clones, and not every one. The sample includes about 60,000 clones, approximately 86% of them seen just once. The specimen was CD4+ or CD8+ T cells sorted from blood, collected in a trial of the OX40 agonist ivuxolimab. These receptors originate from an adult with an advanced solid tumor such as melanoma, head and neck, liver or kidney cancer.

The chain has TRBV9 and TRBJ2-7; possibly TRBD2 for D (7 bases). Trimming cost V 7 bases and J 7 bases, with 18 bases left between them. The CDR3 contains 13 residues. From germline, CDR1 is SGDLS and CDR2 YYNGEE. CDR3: CASGGGSSGEQYF. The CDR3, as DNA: TGTGCCAGCGGGGGGGGCTCCTCAGGGGAGCAGTACTTC.

The CDR3, as DNA: TGTGCCAGCTATCAAGATGAATCGGGTGAGGGCGGCAATCAGCCCCAGCATTTT. This codes for CASYQDESGEGGNQPQHF. This rearrangement joins TRBV7-6 to TRBJ1-5, with D unclear. This CDR3 has 18 residues. The V end was cut by 8 bases, the J end by 2 bases, with 25 bases between. The germline CDR1 and CDR2 sequences are SGHVS and FNYEAQ. Together with reference TRBV7-6 and TRBJ1-5, the CDR3 gives the full variable domain: GAGVSQSPRYKVTKRGQDVALRCDPISGHVSLYWYRQALGQGPEFLTYFNYEAQQDKSGLPNDRFSAERPEGSISTLTIQRTEQRDSAMYRCASYQDESGEGGNQPQHFGDGTRLSIL.

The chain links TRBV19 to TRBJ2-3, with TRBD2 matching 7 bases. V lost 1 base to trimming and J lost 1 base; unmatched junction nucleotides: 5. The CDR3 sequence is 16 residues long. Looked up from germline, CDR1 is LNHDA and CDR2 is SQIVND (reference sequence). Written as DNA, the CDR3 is TGTGCCAGTAGTATAGGGGAGGGGACCCGCACAGATACGCAGTATTTT. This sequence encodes CASSIGEGTRTDTQYF.

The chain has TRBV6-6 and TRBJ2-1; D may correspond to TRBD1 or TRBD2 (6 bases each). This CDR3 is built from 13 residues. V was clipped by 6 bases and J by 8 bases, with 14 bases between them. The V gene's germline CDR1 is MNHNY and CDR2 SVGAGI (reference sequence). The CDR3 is CASRGGGHDEQFF. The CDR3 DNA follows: TGTGCCAGCAGGGGTGGGGGGCATGATGAGCAGTTCTTC.

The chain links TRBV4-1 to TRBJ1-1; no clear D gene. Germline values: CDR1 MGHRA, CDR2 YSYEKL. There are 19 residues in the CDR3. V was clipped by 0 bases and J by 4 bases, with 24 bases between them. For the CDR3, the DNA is TGCGCCAGCAGCCAAGATATAGCGGCGACTTCACGGCGGGGCACTGAAGCTTTCTTT. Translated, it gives CASSQDIAATSRRGTEAFF.

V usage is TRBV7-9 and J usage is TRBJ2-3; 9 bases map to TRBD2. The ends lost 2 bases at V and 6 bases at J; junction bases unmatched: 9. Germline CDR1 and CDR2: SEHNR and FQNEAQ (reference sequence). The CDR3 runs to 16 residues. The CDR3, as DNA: TGTGCCAGCAGCTTAACCGCGGGGGGGCATTCGGATACGCAGTATTTT. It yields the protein CASSLTAGGHSDTQYF.

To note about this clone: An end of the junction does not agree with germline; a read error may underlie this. CDR3 sequence (DNA): TGTGCCACCAGCGGAGAGAAAAACGCTGGGGCCAACGTCCTGACTTTC. Translation gives CATSGEKNAGANVLTF. The chain has TRBV15 and TRBJ2-6; D uncertain. The CDR3 spans 16 residues. The germline gives CDR1 LNHNV, CDR2 YYDKDF (reference sequence).

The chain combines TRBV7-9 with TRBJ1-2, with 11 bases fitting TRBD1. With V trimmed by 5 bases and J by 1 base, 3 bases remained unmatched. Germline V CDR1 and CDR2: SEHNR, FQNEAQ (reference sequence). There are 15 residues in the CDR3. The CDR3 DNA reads TGTGCCAGCAGCCTAGGGACAGGGGGTAACTATGGCTACACCTTC. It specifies CASSLGTGGNYGYTF. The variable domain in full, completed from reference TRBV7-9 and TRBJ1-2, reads DTGVSQNPRHKITKRGQNVTFRCDPISEHNRLYWYRQTLGQGPEFLTYFQNEAQLEKSRLLSDRFSAERPKGSFSTLEIQRTEQGDSAMYLCASSLGTGGNYGYTFGSGTRLTVV.

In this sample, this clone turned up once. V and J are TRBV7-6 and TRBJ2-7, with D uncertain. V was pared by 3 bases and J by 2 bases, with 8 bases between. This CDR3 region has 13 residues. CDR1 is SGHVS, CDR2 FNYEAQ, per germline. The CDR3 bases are TGTGCCAGCAGCTTCAACTCCCCCTACGAGCAGTACTTC. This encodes CASSFNSPYEQYF.